This T cell receptor (beta chain) appears in the sequencing data of a study of blood T cell repertoires in COVID-19. Whole-study context: Nucleic acid was either cDNA or gDNA, and it came from T cells, B-cell-depleted T cells, or PBMCs.

Original processing methods: Reference gene primer amplification yielded estimated nucleated cell counts. Using immunoSEQ multiplex PCR, the repertoire was profiled, and TCRdb retains in-frame clones only, with some absent. Clonal size and the V and J genes are those of that table, whereas D and trimming came from the DNA. Among 110,000 to 150,000 clones listed, 78% were seen once. The V gene's germline CDR1 is SGHRS and CDR2 YFSETQ. Trimming took 0 bases from V and 3 from J; bases not matched to a gene: 5. The CDR3 length is 16 residues. Ages ranged from about 18 to 100 years, with residence in about two dozen US areas. Cohorts were based on clinical histories the participants reported.

This receptor was obtained from a woman in her forties or fifties who had recovered from COVID-19. The chain combines TRBV5-1 with TRBJ2-5; 10 positions agree with TRBD1. Sequencing input: PBMCs or T cells enriched from blood (not recorded which). CDR3 bases: TGCGCCAGCAGCTTGGGCGCCGGGACAGGGGAAGAGACCCAGTACTTC. Encoded protein: CASSLGAGTGEETQYF. The full variable domain, in which reference TRBV5-1 and TRBJ2-5 provide the parts outside the CDR3, is KAGVTQTPRYLIKTRGQQVTLSCSPISGHRSVSWYQQTPGQGLQFLFEYFSETQRNKGNFPGRFSGRQFSNSRSEMNVSTLELGDSALYLCASSLGAGTGEETQYFGPGTRLLVL.